The table lists the clone carrying this T cell receptor beta chain with a few counts. The data derive from a study of T-cell reconstitution after alpha-beta-depleted transplantation in children. V was pared by 3 bases and J by 1 base, with 14 bases of the junction left unmatched. Germline V gene lookup returns CDR1 SGHAT and CDR2 FQDESV (reference sequence). The CDR3 covers 19 residues. Unique molecular identifiers were used to barcode this TCRbeta library. TCRdb reprocessed the PCR reads via MiXCR and lists one record per CDR3 protein. The table shows approximately 350,000 distinct CDR3 sequences, with approximately 10% occurring only once.

The sequence was collected from a human donor who donated a stem cell graft to a child with acute lymphoblastic leukemia. V usage is TRBV11-1 and J usage is TRBJ1-1; 10 nucleotides match TRBD1. The source was PBMCs from the stem cell graft donor, collected from the stem cell graft. CDR3 nucleotide sequence: TGTGCCAGCAGCTTGAGTAGGGACAGGGGTTGGTGGGGGAACACTGAAGCTTTCTTT. This sequence encodes CASSLSRDRGWWGNTEAFF. The whole variable domain, remainder taken from reference TRBV11-1 and TRBJ1-1, is EAEVAQSPRYKITEKSQAVAFWCDPISGHATLYWYRQILGQGPELLVQFQDESVVDDSQLPKDRFSAERLKGVDSTLKIQPAELGDSAMYLCASSLSRDRGWWGNTEAFFGQGTRLTVV.